This entry concerns a single T cell receptor beta chain. The sample originates from a study of T cell repertoires in ileal Crohn's disease. Sequencing was performed with immunoSEQ multiplex PCR; in TCRdb, only in-frame clones are kept and a portion is missing. The data show some 2,000 clones, 84% seen once. Germline V gene lookup returns CDR1 SGHDT and CDR2 YYEEEE. V lost 2 bases, J lost 4 bases, and 15 bases lay in between. The CDR3 has 15 residues. The clonotype originates from an adult with Crohn's disease. The V gene is TRBV5-6, the J gene TRBJ1-2; D remains unclear. The sequenced material came from ileal tissue. The CDR3 here is CASSLDTEFSYGYTF. The CDR3 bases are TGTGCCAGCAGCTTAGATACAGAATTTTCCTATGGCTACACCTTC.